This paragraph reports one TCR beta chain. This clonotype was detected a few times. What antigen it recognizes has not been identified. No base quality values were provided; no much bigger clone lies one nucleotide off. The germline V gene gives CDR1 as MNHNS and CDR2 as SASEGT. Taken from cysteine to phenylalanine, the CDR3 has 13 residues. The entry retains the CDR3 DNA only, 39 bases that are in frame from base 1. V and J are truncated by 7 bases and 2 bases respectively, leaving an intervening sequence of 12 bases. Peripheral blood CD8+ and CD4+ T cells from healthy donors, Susac syndrome patients and multiple sclerosis patients were profiled using high-throughput TCR beta sequencing. Healthy donors were included as age- and sex-matched controls. Bulk CD8+ and CD4+ T cells were purified by magnetic negative isolation, whereas CD8+ TEMRA cells were enriched by FACS. Blood was drawn into EDTA tubes, processed within 24 hours, and PBMCs were isolated by density gradient centrifugation. PBMCs intended for TCR sequencing were cryopreserved in liquid nitrogen and were subsequently thawed in a 37 degrees C water bath. The sorted or isolated CD4+, CD8+ and CD8+ TEMRA cells reached a purity of at least 90%.

These data belong to a study of CD8 T cells in Susac syndrome (dated by TCRdb to between 2018 and 2021). Regarding the complete study: Repertoire sequencing was used to test whether CD8+ T cell activation and differentiation in Susac syndrome was antigen driven. Clonality of the CD8+ T cell repertoire was compared between eleven to twelve healthy donors, some 14 Susac syndrome patients and 15 multiple sclerosis patients.

RNA was extracted using the RNeasy kit, and roughly 0.5 to 1 ug of the RNA was reverse transcribed with random hexamers. The immunoSEQ multiplex PCR assay, which covers 54 Vbeta and 13 Jbeta segments, was used to amplify TCR beta CDR3 regions. PCR amplification bias was corrected using a synthetic template baseline for primer optimization and computational correction. As for how the authors treated the data: Reads were assigned to V, D and J genes according to IMGT and analyzed in immunoSEQ Analyzer, with only productive sequences retained. Clonality was calculated as one minus the Shannon entropy normalized by log2 of the number of productive unique sequences. For each patient and control, public and private clones were evaluated within the 100 most prevalent clones. A clone was defined as Susac-specific if it was absent from the healthy and MS cohorts, from roughly 990 published viral clones and from other ImmuneACCESS disease sequences. TCRdb handled the public reads itself, with Q25 trimming in fastp and clone calling in MiXCR, and kept productive beta chains. Identical CDR3 proteins give one entry, which carries the most common genes and DNA. These V and J calls derive from TCRdb rather than the authors' analysis. The table for this sample lists about 80,000 distinct CDR3 sequences; 85% to 95% of them were counted only once. The ten top clones hold 0.26% of the sample.

Beyond this particular receptor, the publication reports: The number of individuals in the TCR sequencing and HLA analysis was recognized as being relatively small.

The material sequenced was CD8+ T cells from PBMCs. The clonotype comes from a human donor in good health. The V gene is TRBV6-1 and the J gene is TRBJ2-7; TRBD2 is perhaps the D gene, given 6 matching bases. The DNA sequence reads TGTGCCAGCACCCCGGGGGAGACCTACGAGCAGTACTTC. It is translated as CASTPGETYEQYF.